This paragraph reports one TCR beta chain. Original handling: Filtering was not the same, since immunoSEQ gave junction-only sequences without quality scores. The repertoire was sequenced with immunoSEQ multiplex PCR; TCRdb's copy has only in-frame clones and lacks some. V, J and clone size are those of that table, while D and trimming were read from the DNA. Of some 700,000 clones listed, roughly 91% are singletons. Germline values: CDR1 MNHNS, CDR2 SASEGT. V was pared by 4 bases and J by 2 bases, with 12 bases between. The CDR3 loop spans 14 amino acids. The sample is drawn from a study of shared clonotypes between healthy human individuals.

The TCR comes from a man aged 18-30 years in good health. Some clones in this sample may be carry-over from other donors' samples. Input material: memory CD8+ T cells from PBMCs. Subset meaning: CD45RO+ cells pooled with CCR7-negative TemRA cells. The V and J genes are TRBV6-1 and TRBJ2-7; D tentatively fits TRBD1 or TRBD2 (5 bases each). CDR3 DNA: TGTGCCAGCAGTGTCGGGACCCGAGCCTACGAGCAGTACTTC. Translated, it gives CASSVGTRAYEQYF.